These 27 T cell receptor beta chains share one sample of origin, sequenced in a study of T-cell reconstitution after alpha-beta-depleted transplantation in children. The authors prepared the TCRbeta library with unique molecular identifiers. Via MiXCR, TCRdb re-called the PCR reads, giving one row per CDR3 protein. Altogether 550,000 to 600,000 distinct CDR3 sequences are present, 20% to 25% being singletons, with the ten largest covering around an eighth. Sequencing was performed on PBMCs, mostly from graft donor cells, taken 360 days after TCRalphabeta/CD19-depleted stem cell transplant. These receptors came from a boy younger than two who had a stem cell transplant for acute myeloid leukemia, so the T cells may come from the graft donor.

This chain joins TRBV10-3 and TRBJ2-3, with D unresolved. The CDR3 length is 14 residues. The germline V gene has CDR1 ENHRY and CDR2 SYGVKD. The germline V and J ends were trimmed by 3 bases and 2 bases, with 9 bases remaining between them. The CDR3 region has the DNA TGTGCCATCAGTGAATTCGGAGCCACAGATACGCAGTATTTT. The encoded protein is CAISEFGATDTQYF.

This clonotype was counted many times. The V call is TRBV2, the J call TRBJ2-7; 10 bases map to TRBD2. Germline CDR1 and CDR2: SNHLY and FYNNEI. V shed 4 bases and J 4 bases; nucleotides not matched to a gene: 10. This CDR3 contains 16 residues. The CDR3 DNA is TGTGCCAGCAGTGTGCCCCCCGGGACTAGCGCATACGAGCAGTACTTC. It encodes CASSVPPGTSAYEQYF.

This clonotype was detected a few times. The V call is TRBV12-3 or TRBV12-4, the J call TRBJ2-5; TRBD1 aligns across 10 bases. This CDR3 contains 15 residues. V gave up 5 bases and J gave up 3 bases; unmatched junction bases: 6. CDR3 protein: CASSRPDRGEETQYF. For the CDR3, the DNA is TGTGCCAGCAGTCGACCGGACAGGGGGGAAGAGACCCAGTACTTC.

This clonotype was counted only a few times. The chain couples TRBV27 to TRBJ2-1; D gene ambiguous. The V end lost 7 bases, the J end lost 8 bases, and 15 bases lay between the germline ends. Germline-derived CDR1 and CDR2 are MNHEY and SMNVEV (reference sequence). The CDR3 has 13 residues. The CDR3 DNA is TGTGCCAGCATGGCGTACATGGCGGATGAGCAGTTCTTC. Translation gives CASMAYMADEQFF.

The chain combines TRBV6-1 with TRBJ1-1; D is unclear. Germline lookup yields CDR1 MNHNS and CDR2 SASEGT. V lost 6 bases and J 0 bases, leaving 11 bases between the germline ends. The CDR3 totals 14 residues. CDR3 residues: CASSMGNLNTEAFF. In DNA form, the CDR3 reads TGTGCCAGCAGCATGGGGAATTTGAACACTGAAGCTTTCTTT.

The V and J genes are TRBV27 and TRBJ2-3, with D maybe TRBD2 (6 bases). Looked up from germline, CDR1 is MNHEY and CDR2 is SMNVEV (reference sequence). This CDR3 spans 17 amino acids. V lost 6 bases and J 4 bases, leaving 23 bases between the germline ends. In DNA, the CDR3 is TGTGCCAGCAGCAATATATCGGTCGGGAGAGAATCAGATACGCAGTATTTT. Protein product: CASSNISVGRESDTQYF.

This clonotype was found many times. The gene calls are TRBV7-9 and TRBJ2-2, with D perhaps matching TRBD2 (5 bases). The CDR3 length is 15 residues. V was cut by 3 bases and J by 6 bases, with 14 bases left in between. The germline V gene has CDR1 SEHNR and CDR2 FQNEAQ (reference sequence). The CDR3 DNA is TGTGCCAGCAGCTTCAGCGAGGGAACCGCCGGGGAGCTGTTTTTT. Its protein is CASSFSEGTAGELFF.

There are many counts of this clonotype. This chain connects TRBV12-3 or TRBV12-4 to TRBJ2-2; D is unresolved. Trimming took off 7 bases at V and 4 bases at J, with 10 bases between the two ends. This CDR3 has 13 amino acids. The CDR3 sequence is CASTMDGTGELFF. DNA for the CDR3: TGTGCCAGCACCATGGACGGCACCGGGGAGCTGTTTTTT.

This clonotype occurred a few times. The chain uses TRBV13 and TRBJ2-1; 8 bases are a match to TRBD2. The CDR3 spans 15 residues. V dropped 6 bases and J dropped 5; count of bases not matched to a gene: 9. The germline V gene has CDR1 PRHDT and CDR2 FYEKMQ (reference sequence). The CDR3 sequence is CASSKWGLGDNEQFF. Here the CDR3 DNA reads TGTGCCAGCAGTAAATGGGGACTAGGAGACAATGAGCAGTTCTTC. Using reference TRBV13 and TRBJ2-1 for the parts outside the CDR3, the full variable domain is AAGVIQSPRHLIKEKRETATLKCYPIPRHDTVYWYQQGPGQDPQFLISFYEKMQSDKGSIPDRFSAQQFSDYHSELNMSSLELGDSALYFCASSKWGLGDNEQFFGPGTRLTVL.

This clonotype was counted many times. V usage is TRBV20-1 and J usage is TRBJ2-7; 9 nucleotides match TRBD1. The ends lost 7 bases at V and 2 bases at J; junction bases unmatched: 9. CDR3 length equals 14 residues. The germline gives CDR1 DFQATT, CDR2 SNEGSKA (reference sequence). The CDR3 region has the DNA TGCAGTGTCAAGGGGACAGGGAACCCCTACGAGCAGTACTTC. Translating it yields CSVKGTGNPYEQYF.

This clonotype was counted ten times or more. The chain couples TRBV15 to TRBJ1-4; 8 nucleotides align to TRBD1. Trimming cost V 5 bases and J 0 bases; bases outside gene matches: 11. The CDR3 extends over 18 amino acids. The germline V gene encodes CDR1 LNHNV and CDR2 YYDKDF (reference sequence). The CDR3 spells CATSFPEGQAATNEKLFF. In DNA, the CDR3 is TGTGCCACCAGCTTTCCTGAGGGACAGGCCGCAACTAATGAAAAACTGTTTTTT.

In its sample, this clonotype was seen once. This chain uses TRBV20-1 with TRBJ2-2; 7 bases line up with TRBD1. J lost 4 bases, V lost 3 bases, and 5 bases had no gene match. This CDR3 spans 14 amino acids. CDR1 is DFQATT, CDR2 SNEGSKA, per germline (reference sequence). The CDR3 loop is CSASRQGVTGELFF. CDR3 DNA sequence: TGCAGTGCTAGTCGCCAGGGGGTCACCGGGGAGCTGTTTTTT.

This clonotype was found a few times. The chain carries TRBV20-1 and TRBJ2-7; 8 nucleotides match TRBD2. Trimming cost V 1 base and J 3 bases; bases outside gene matches: 20. Germline CDR1 DFQATT, CDR2 SNEGSKA (reference sequence). This CDR3 region has 19 residues. Here the CDR3 reads CSARAPRLLSGGNDYEQYF. Here the CDR3 DNA reads TGCAGTGCTAGAGCTCCTAGACTACTAAGCGGGGGAAACGACTACGAGCAGTACTTC.

This clonotype was seen at least ten times. This chain joins TRBV12-3 or TRBV12-4 and TRBJ1-1; 8 positions agree with TRBD1. CDR3 length: 13 amino acids. With 7 bases clipped from V and 5 bases from J, the junction kept 6 bases outside the gene matches. The DNA of the CDR3 is TGTGCCAGCACTCGGACAGGGAGGACTGAAGCTTTCTTT. It codes for CASTRTGRTEAFF.

The chain links TRBV5-1 to TRBJ2-5, with 7 bases that match TRBD1. V was pared by 3 bases and J by 4 bases, with 12 bases of the junction left unmatched. This CDR3 comprises 16 residues. CDR1 is SGHRS, CDR2 YFSETQ, per germline. DNA of the CDR3: TGCGCCAGCAGCTCCGCCCTTGACAGGGTAGGAGAGACCCAGTACTTC. Encoded protein: CASSSALDRVGETQYF.

This clonotype has more than one count but fewer than ten. The chain combines TRBV6-1 with TRBJ2-1, with TRBD2 matching over 11 bases. After removal of 7 bases from V and 8 bases from J, the junction contained 13 bases not matched to a gene. Germline-derived CDR1 and CDR2 are MNHNS and SASEGT. The length of the CDR3 is 16 residues. The DNA of the CDR3 is TGTGCCAGCACCCAACCGCATAGCGGGGGGGGCGATGAGCAGTTCTTC. Residues: CASTQPHSGGGDEQFF.

The chain has TRBV4-2 and TRBJ2-5, with 14 nucleotides matching TRBD2. Germline CDR1 LGHNA, CDR2 YNFKEQ. This CDR3 spans 18 amino acids. The V gene end was trimmed by 4 bases and the J gene end by 4 bases; junction bases not matched to a gene: 11. CDR3 sequence (DNA): TGTGCCAGCAGCCTCACGGGACTAGCGGGGGCACGATTAGAGACCCAGTACTTC. This translates into CASSLTGLAGARLETQYF.

In the case of this clonotype: Compared with germline, one end of the junction differs, possibly owing to a read error. V is TRBV7-2 and J is TRBJ2-1; 10 nucleotides agree with TRBD2. The V gene's germline CDR1 is SGHTA and CDR2 FQGNSA. The CDR3 sequence is 15 residues long. The CDR3 region has the DNA TGTGCCAGCCGACCTAGCGGGGGCCCAGTCAATAAGCAGTTCTTC. Protein sequence: CASRPSGGPVNKQFF.

V gene TRBV6-2 or TRBV6-3 combines with J gene TRBJ1-4; possible D gene TRBD1, 6 bases. The CDR3 sequence is 20 residues long. Germline V lookup: CDR1 MNHEY, CDR2 SVGEGT. Trimming took off 2 bases at V and 0 bases at J, with 22 bases between the two ends. DNA for the CDR3: TGTGCCAGCAGTTACGGCAGGGGACACCCCCACACAGCAACTAATGAAAAACTGTTTTTT. This encodes CASSYGRGHPHTATNEKLFF.

This clonotype turned up a few times. This chain connects TRBV7-2 to TRBJ2-7; 11 bases align to TRBD2. The germline CDR1 and CDR2 sequences are SGHTA and FQGNSA. The CDR3 consists of 16 residues. V shed 4 bases, J shed 4 bases, and the junction held 9 bases outside the gene matches. Here the CDR3 reads CASSSPSGGPWYEQYF. The CDR3 DNA follows: TGTGCCAGCAGCTCTCCTAGCGGGGGGCCTTGGTACGAGCAGTACTTC.

The rearrangement links TRBV29-1 to TRBJ2-5, with 7 bases aligning to TRBD2. The J segment lost 2 bases and the V segment lost 1 base, leaving 10 bases of the junction unmatched. The CDR3 totals 16 residues. In germline, CDR1 is SQVTM, CDR2 ANQGSEA. CDR3 sequence reads: CSVEVGWDYTQETQYF. For the CDR3, the DNA is TGCAGCGTTGAAGTGGGGTGGGACTATACACAAGAGACCCAGTACTTC.

This chain connects TRBV5-1 to TRBJ2-7; D unclear. Germline assignment: CDR1 SGHRS and CDR2 YFSETQ. The CDR3 has 16 amino acids. Trimming removed 0 bases from V and 2 bases from J, with 15 bases in between. CDR3 loop: CASSLAWALKAYEQYF. The CDR3 bases are TGCGCCAGCAGCTTGGCATGGGCCCTCAAGGCCTACGAGCAGTACTTC.

This clonotype was detected a few times. V and J are TRBV7-2 and TRBJ2-7, with a weak D call TRBD2 (6 bases). The CDR3 loop spans 13 amino acids. Trimming pared 4 bases from V and 11 bases from J, leaving 18 bases between. CDR1 and CDR2 from the germline V gene are SGHTA and FQGNSA. DNA for the CDR3: TGTGCCAGCAGCTCCATGTCGGGGGATGTTGAGTACTTC. It is translated as CASSSMSGDVEYF.

V and J are TRBV12-3 or TRBV12-4 and TRBJ1-1, with D tentatively TRBD1 (5 bases). The CDR3 runs 13 residues. Trimming took off 6 bases at V and 5 bases at J, with 13 bases between the two ends. This CDR3 reads CASSSPGVTEAFF. The CDR3 region has the DNA TGTGCCAGCAGCTCACCGGGGGTAACTGAAGCTTTCTTT.

This clonotype has ten or more counts. The chain is built from TRBV20-1 and TRBJ1-5, with TRBD1 as a possible D gene (6 bases). Germline loops: CDR1 DFQATT, CDR2 SNEGSKA (reference sequence). The V end lost 2 bases, the J end lost 4 bases, and 9 bases lay between the germline ends. This CDR3 region has 13 residues. The CDR3 sequence is CSARKQGNQPQHF. Written as DNA, the CDR3 is TGCAGTGCTAGAAAACAGGGAAATCAGCCCCAGCATTTT.

As DNA, the CDR3 is TGTGCCAGCAGTAGGACAGGCTCGGACCTATACGAGCAGTACTTC. Protein product: CASSRTGSDLYEQYF. The chain employs TRBV12-3 or TRBV12-4 and TRBJ2-7, with 7 nucleotides matching TRBD1. The CDR3 covers 15 residues. V lost 5 bases to trimming and J lost 4 bases; unmatched junction nucleotides: 11.

The J gene is TRBJ2-5, the V gene TRBV5-1; TRBD1 matches 10 bases. Germline V gives CDR1 SGHRS, CDR2 YFSETQ. V lost 4 bases and J lost 5; bases outside the gene matches: 8. The CDR3 contains 15 residues. The CDR3 reads CASSPRQGAWETQYF. CDR3 DNA sequence: TGCGCCAGCAGCCCGAGACAGGGGGCCTGGGAGACCCAGTACTTC.